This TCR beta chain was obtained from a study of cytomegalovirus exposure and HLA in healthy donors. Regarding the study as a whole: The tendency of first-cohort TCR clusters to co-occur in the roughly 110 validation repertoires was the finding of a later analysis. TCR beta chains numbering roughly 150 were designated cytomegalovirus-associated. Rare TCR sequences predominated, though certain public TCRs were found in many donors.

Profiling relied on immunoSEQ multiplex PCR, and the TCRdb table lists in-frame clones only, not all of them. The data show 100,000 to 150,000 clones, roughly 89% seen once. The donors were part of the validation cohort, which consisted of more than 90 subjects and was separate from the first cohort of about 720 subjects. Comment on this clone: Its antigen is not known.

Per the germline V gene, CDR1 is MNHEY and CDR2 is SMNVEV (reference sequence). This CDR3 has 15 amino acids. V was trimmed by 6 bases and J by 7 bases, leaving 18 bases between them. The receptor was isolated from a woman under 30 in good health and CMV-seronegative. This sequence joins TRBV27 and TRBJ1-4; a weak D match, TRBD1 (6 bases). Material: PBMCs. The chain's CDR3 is CASRLMSGAREKLFF. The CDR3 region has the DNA TGTGCCAGCAGACTTATGTCAGGGGCTCGTGAAAAACTGTTTTTT.